Listed here are 24 T cell receptor beta chains from one sample, sequenced in a study of blood T cell repertoires in COVID-19. Data came from immunoSEQ multiplex PCR; TCRdb stores just in-frame clones and leaves some out. This table holds about 130,000 clones, around 83% found once. Sequencing was carried out using peripheral blood. These receptors all stem from a woman of 80 years or more with acute or convalescent COVID-19.

The chain uses TRBV6-1 and TRBJ2-2, with 10 bases identical to TRBD2. The CDR3 loop spans 16 amino acids. The germline CDR1 and CDR2 sequences are MNHNS and SASEGT. V was pared by 2 bases and J by 4 bases, with 4 bases of the junction left unmatched. The CDR3 DNA reads as TGTGCCAGCAGTGAATCGAGCGGGGGGGCCACCGGGGAGCTGTTTTTT. Translation gives CASSESSGGATGELFF.

This chain connects TRBV24-1 to TRBJ1-2; 7 bases align to TRBD1. CDR3 length: 13 residues. Germline-derived CDR1 and CDR2 are KGHDR and SFDVKD. V lost 6 bases, J lost 5 bases, and 5 bases stayed unmatched. The chain's CDR3 is CATSPGTEYGYTF. Here the CDR3 DNA reads TGTGCCACCAGTCCTGGGACAGAATATGGCTACACCTTC.

The chain couples TRBV14 to TRBJ2-3; 9 bases match TRBD2. V lost 4 bases and J lost 2; bases outside the gene matches: 10. The CDR3 has 17 amino acids. Germline V gene data show CDR1 as SGHDN and CDR2 as FVKESK. In DNA, the CDR3 is TGTGCCAGCAGCCTCTCCGCGGGGGGGGTATCCACAGATACGCAGTATTTT. Its translation is CASSLSAGGVSTDTQYF.

V gene TRBV5-4 combines with J gene TRBJ2-5, with TRBD1 as a possible D gene (6 bases). The CDR3 is 13 amino acids. V gave up 4 bases and J gave up 4 bases, with 11 bases separating them. Germline values: CDR1 SGHNT, CDR2 YYREEE (reference sequence). The CDR3 sequence is CASSLQTGETQYF. The CDR3, as DNA: TGTGCCAGCAGCCTACAGACAGGAGAGACCCAGTACTTC.

The rearrangement links TRBV5-4 to TRBJ2-5; tentative D call: TRBD2 (6 bases). V was cut by 2 bases and J by 4 bases, with 24 bases left in between. CDR3 size: 18 residues. CDR1 is SGHNT, CDR2 YYREEE, per germline (reference sequence). The DNA of the CDR3 is TGTGCCAGCAGCTTCCCAGGGCGGAGCGGGCAGGGAGCAGAGACCCAGTACTTC. It specifies CASSFPGRSGQGAETQYF. Drawing the rest from reference TRBV5-4 and TRBJ2-5, the complete variable domain is ETGVTQSPTHLIKTRGQQVTLRCSSQSGHNTVSWYQQALGQGPQFIFQYYREEENGRGNFPPRFSGLQFPNYSSELNVNALELDDSALYLCASSFPGRSGQGAETQYFGPGTRLLVL.

The chain is built from TRBV7-2 and TRBJ1-1; no clear D. The germline V and J ends were trimmed by 5 bases and 5 bases, with 12 bases remaining between them. Looked up from germline, CDR1 is SGHTA and CDR2 is FQGNSA. The CDR3 totals 13 residues. The CDR3 reads CASSVGTRTEAFF. CDR3 nucleotide sequence: TGTGCCAGCAGCGTAGGTACTCGGACTGAAGCTTTCTTT.

This clone has just one count. The chain uses TRBV5-8 and TRBJ1-5, with D unclear. This CDR3 region has 13 residues. Trimming removed 4 bases from V and 5 bases from J, with 10 bases in between. Germline V lookup: CDR1 SGHTS, CDR2 YDEGEE. The CDR3 sequence is CASSHYEDQPQHF. The CDR3 coding sequence is TGTGCCAGCAGCCATTACGAGGATCAGCCCCAGCATTTT.

The chain carries TRBV5-6 and TRBJ1-1; D possibly corresponds to TRBD1 (6 bases). CDR1 and CDR2 from the germline V gene are SGHDT and YYEEEE. The CDR3 contains 13 residues. Between the trimmed V and J ends, which lost 0 bases and 4 bases, there was a span of 7 bases. The CDR3 nucleotides read TGTGCCAGCAGCTTGGGGACAGCCACTGAAGCTTTCTTT. Encoded protein: CASSLGTATEAFF.

J is TRBJ1-1 and V is TRBV4-3, with TRBD1 matching over 8 bases. V was pared by 3 bases and J by 5 bases, with 14 bases of the junction left unmatched. CDR3 length: 17 amino acids. Germline V gene sequence: CDR1 LGHNA, CDR2 YSLEER. The CDR3 DNA is TGCGCCAGCAGCCACCCCGGACAGGGTACCCGGAGAACTGAAGCTTTCTTT. Its translation: CASSHPGQGTRRTEAFF.

The count of this clone is one. The chain couples TRBV30 to TRBJ1-2; D is uncertain. The CDR3 consists of 14 residues. Germline V gene sequence: CDR1 GTSNPN, CDR2 SVGIG (reference sequence). V was pared by 2 bases and J by 4 bases, with 14 bases between. CDR3 loop: CAWSPGGDSYGYTF. The CDR3 DNA reads TGTGCCTGGAGTCCGGGTGGAGATAGCTATGGCTACACCTTC.

The rearrangement links TRBV10-1 to TRBJ2-1; perhaps TRBD1 as D (6 bases). V was clipped by 4 bases and J by 0 bases, with 16 bases between them. CDR1 and CDR2 (germline): WNHNN, SYGVQD (reference sequence). CDR3 length equals 17 residues. The CDR3 nucleotides are TGCGCCAGCAGTGGTACCGGGACAAGGAGCTCCTACAATGAGCAGTTCTTC. As protein: CASSGTGTRSSYNEQFF.

The rearrangement joins TRBV12-3 or TRBV12-4 to TRBJ2-1, with a weak D call TRBD2 (6 bases). CDR3 length equals 13 residues. Trimming pared 7 bases from V and 4 bases from J, leaving 11 bases between. DNA for the CDR3: TGTGCCAGCAATCCCGGGGGTTACAATGAGCAGTTCTTC. Protein sequence: CASNPGGYNEQFF.

The rearrangement joins TRBV11-2 to TRBJ2-5; TRBD2 aligns across 9 bases. CDR3 size: 16 residues. The germline V gene has CDR1 SGHAT and CDR2 FQNNGV. The trim removed 1 base at V and 2 bases at J, leaving 5 bases unmatched. The DNA of the CDR3 is TGTGCCAGCAGCTTAGGTTCAGCGGGGGGACAAGAGACCCAGTACTTC. It yields the protein CASSLGSAGGQETQYF.

This chain links TRBV4-2 with TRBJ1-3; 9 bases match TRBD1. CDR1 is LGHNA and CDR2 is YNFKEQ in the germline V gene. With 5 bases clipped from V and 4 bases from J, the junction kept 6 bases outside the gene matches. The CDR3 is 15 residues long. CDR3 region: CASSSRDREGNTIYF. The CDR3, as DNA: TGTGCCAGCAGCTCCCGGGACAGGGAGGGAAACACCATATATTTT.

V is TRBV7-8 and J is TRBJ1-1; the D gene is possibly TRBD1 (5 bases). The CDR3 spans 15 residues. Trimming removed 1 base at V and 0 bases at J, with 9 bases between. Germline assignment: CDR1 SGHVS and CDR2 FQNEAQ. Here the CDR3 reads CASSLGGTLNTEAFF. In DNA form, the CDR3 reads TGTGCCAGCAGCTTAGGAGGGACTCTGAACACTGAAGCTTTCTTT.

CDR3: CASSHGRQQETQYF. For the CDR3, the DNA is TGTGCCAGCAGCCACGGGAGGCAACAAGAGACCCAGTACTTC. This chain joins TRBV5-5 and TRBJ2-5, with 7 bases aligning to TRBD2. V shed 4 bases, J shed 2 bases, and the junction held 5 bases outside the gene matches. Per germline, CDR1 SGHKS and CDR2 YYEKEE (reference sequence). This CDR3 has 14 residues.

The V call is TRBV7-6, the J call TRBJ2-3; 9 nucleotides agree with TRBD2. The germline V gene has CDR1 SGHVS and CDR2 FNYEAQ. The CDR3 is 18 residues long. The V gene end was trimmed by 1 base and the J gene end by 0 bases; junction bases not matched to a gene: 8. This chain's CDR3 is CASSLGLSGRTSTDTQYF. As DNA, the CDR3 is TGTGCCAGCAGCTTAGGCCTTAGCGGGAGAACTAGCACAGATACGCAGTATTTT. Full variable domain (remainder filled in from reference TRBV7-6 and TRBJ2-3): GAGVSQSPRYKVTKRGQDVALRCDPISGHVSLYWYRQALGQGPEFLTYFNYEAQQDKSGLPNDRFSAERPEGSISTLTIQRTEQRDSAMYRCASSLGLSGRTSTDTQYFGPGTRLTVL.

The chain has TRBV7-9 and TRBJ1-1; D might be TRBD1 (5 bases). The CDR3 length is 18 residues. The V and J ends lost 2 bases and 0 bases respectively, with 19 bases between them. The germline CDR1 and CDR2 sequences are SEHNR and FQNEAQ (reference sequence). The CDR3 here is CASSLPGLMNWLNTEAFF. The DNA of the CDR3 is TGTGCCAGCAGCTTACCAGGGCTAATGAACTGGTTGAACACTGAAGCTTTCTTT.

The chain employs TRBV11-2 and TRBJ1-1; tentatively, D is TRBD1 (5 bases). Between the trimmed V and J ends, which lost 2 bases and 5 bases, there was a span of 12 bases. The CDR3 has 14 residues. The germline V gene encodes CDR1 SGHAT and CDR2 FQNNGV. The CDR3 loop is CASSLYRLYTEAFF. CDR3 nucleotides: TGTGCCAGCAGCTTATACAGGTTGTATACTGAAGCTTTCTTT. The whole variable domain, filled in from reference TRBV11-2 and TRBJ1-1, reads EAGVAQSPRYKIIEKRQSVAFWCNPISGHATLYWYQQILGQGPKLLIQFQNNGVVDDSQLPKDRFSAERLKGVDSTLKIQPAKLEDSAVYLCASSLYRLYTEAFFGQGTRLTVV.

The chain joins TRBV28 to TRBJ1-4, with D perhaps matching TRBD1 (6 bases). CDR3 length: 14 amino acids. Germline V gene lookup returns CDR1 MDHEN and CDR2 SYDVKM. V dropped 3 bases and J dropped 8 bases, with 13 bases sitting between them. The CDR3 region is CASSLGTREEKLFF. In DNA, the CDR3 is TGTGCCAGCAGTTTGGGGACACGGGAAGAAAAACTGTTTTTT.

On this clone: Germline and junction disagree at one end, which may indicate a read error. The genes are TRBV2 and TRBJ2-3; TRBD2 might be the D (6 bases). The CDR3 contains 13 residues. Germline CDR1 and CDR2: SNHLY and FYNNEI. CDR3 DNA: TGTGCCAGCAGTGAAGCGCTTCTGGGGACTCCACCTTTT. Translated, it gives CASSEALLGTPPF.

The rearrangement links TRBV4-2 to TRBJ2-7, with 10 bases lining up with TRBD1. The V gene end was trimmed by 1 base and the J gene end by 4 bases; junction bases not matched to a gene: 10. Germline CDR1 and CDR2: LGHNA and YNFKEQ. This CDR3 is 17 amino acids long. CDR3 sequence reads: CASSQVEDRGKGYEQYF. The CDR3 DNA reads as TGTGCCAGCAGCCAAGTCGAGGACAGGGGGAAGGGGTACGAGCAGTACTTC.

J is TRBJ1-2 and V is TRBV3-1 (or the pseudogene TRBV3-2); 8 nucleotides match TRBD1. The CDR3 runs 14 residues. J gave up 8 bases and V 1 base, and 6 bases lay outside the gene matches. Looked up from germline, CDR1 is LGHDT and CDR2 is YNNKEL (reference sequence). This CDR3 is CASSQAGQGRGYTF. For the CDR3, the DNA is TGTGCCAGCAGCCAAGCTGGACAGGGTCGGGGCTACACCTTC.

This chain joins TRBV18 and TRBJ1-1; D is possibly TRBD1 (5 bases). The CDR3 length is 14 residues. The germline CDR1 and CDR2 sequences are KGHSH and LQKENI. Trimming cost V 0 bases and J 5 bases, with 10 bases left between them. CDR3 coding DNA: TGTGCCAGCTCACCACCATGGCGACAGACTGAAGCTTTCTTT. Protein: CASSPPWRQTEAFF. Together with reference TRBV18 and TRBJ1-1, the CDR3 gives the full variable domain: NAGVMQNPRHLVRRRGQEARLRCSPMKGHSHVYWYRQLPEEGLKFMVYLQKENIIDESGMPKERFSAEFPKEGPSILRIQQVVRGDSAAYFCASSPPWRQTEAFFGQGTRLTVV.